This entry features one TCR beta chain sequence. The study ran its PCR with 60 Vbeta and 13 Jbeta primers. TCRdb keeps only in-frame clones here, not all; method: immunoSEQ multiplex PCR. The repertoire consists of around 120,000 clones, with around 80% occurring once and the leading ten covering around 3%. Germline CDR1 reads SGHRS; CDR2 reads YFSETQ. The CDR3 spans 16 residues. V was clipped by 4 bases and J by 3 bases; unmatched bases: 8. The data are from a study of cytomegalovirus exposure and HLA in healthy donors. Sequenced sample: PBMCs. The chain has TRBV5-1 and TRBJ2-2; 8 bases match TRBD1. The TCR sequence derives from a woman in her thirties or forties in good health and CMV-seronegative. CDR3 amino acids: CASSGDQGADTGELFF. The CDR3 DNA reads TGCGCCAGCAGCGGAGACCAGGGGGCCGACACCGGGGAGCTGTTTTTT. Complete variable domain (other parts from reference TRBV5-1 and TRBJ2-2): KAGVTQTPRYLIKTRGQQVTLSCSPISGHRSVSWYQQTPGQGLQFLFEYFSETQRNKGNFPGRFSGRQFSNSRSEMNVSTLELGDSALYLCASSGDQGADTGELFFGEGSRLTVL.